This TCR beta chain was obtained from a study of early T cells in non-severe SARS-CoV-2 infection. On the study more broadly: From unsorted whole blood, bulk RNA was sequenced, and the chains remained unpaired.

Whole-study results and caveats: Sequences matched to VDJdb favored anti-spike CD8 responses, while private and CD4 specificities were missed.

Germline V gene lookup returns CDR1 WNHNN and CDR2 SYGVQD (reference sequence). The J segment lost 4 bases and the V segment lost 6 bases, leaving 6 bases of the junction unmatched. The CDR3 runs 13 residues. As regards this clonotype: What it recognizes is unknown.

Tagging with unique molecular identifiers was applied to individual cDNA molecules. Via MiXCR, TCRdb re-called the 5' RACE reads, giving one row per CDR3 protein. The sample gives around 35,000 distinct CDR3 sequences, 4.5% to 6% of which show up once; 5% to 6.5% is in the top ten. This clonotype was sampled from an adult who was a healthcare worker with PCR-confirmed SARS-CoV-2 infection or an uninfected control (not recorded which). The sequencing sample was made of whole blood. The chain combines TRBV10-1 with TRBJ2-7, with TRBD1 identical over 7 bases. CDR3 sequence: CASSPGQNYEQYF. CDR3 bases: TGCGCCAGCAGCCCGGGACAGAATTACGAGCAGTACTTC.